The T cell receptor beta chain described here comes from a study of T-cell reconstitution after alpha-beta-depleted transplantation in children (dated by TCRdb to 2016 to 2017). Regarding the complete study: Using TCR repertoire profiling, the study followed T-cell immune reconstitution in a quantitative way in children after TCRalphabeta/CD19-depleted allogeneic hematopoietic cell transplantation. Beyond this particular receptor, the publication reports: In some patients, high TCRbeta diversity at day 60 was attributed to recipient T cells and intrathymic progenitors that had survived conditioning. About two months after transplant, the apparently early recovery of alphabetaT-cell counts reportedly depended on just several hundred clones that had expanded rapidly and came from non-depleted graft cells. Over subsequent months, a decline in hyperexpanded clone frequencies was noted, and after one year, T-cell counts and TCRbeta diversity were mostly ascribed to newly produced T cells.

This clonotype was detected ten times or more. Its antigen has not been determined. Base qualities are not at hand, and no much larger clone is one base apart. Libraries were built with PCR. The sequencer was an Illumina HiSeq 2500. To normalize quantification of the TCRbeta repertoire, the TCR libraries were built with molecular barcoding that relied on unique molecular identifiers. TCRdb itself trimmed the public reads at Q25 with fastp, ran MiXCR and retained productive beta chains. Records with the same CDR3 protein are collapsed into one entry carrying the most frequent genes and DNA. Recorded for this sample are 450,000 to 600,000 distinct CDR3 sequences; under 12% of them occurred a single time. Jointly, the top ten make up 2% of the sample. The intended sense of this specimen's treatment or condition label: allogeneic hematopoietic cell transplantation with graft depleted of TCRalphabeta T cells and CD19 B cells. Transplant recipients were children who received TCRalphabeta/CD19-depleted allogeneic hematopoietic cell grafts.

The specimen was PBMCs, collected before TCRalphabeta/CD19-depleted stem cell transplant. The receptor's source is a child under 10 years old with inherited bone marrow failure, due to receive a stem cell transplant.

At the DNA level, the sequence is TGTGCCAGCAGCCTCCTCAGCGGGTGGAACACCGGGGAGCTGTTTTTT. This yields the protein CASSLLSGWNTGELFF. The sequence joins TRBV28 to TRBJ2-2, with TRBD2 tentatively as D gene (6 bases match). From the cysteine through the phenylalanine, the CDR3 covers 16 amino acids. The sequence is cut down to CDR3 DNA, 48 bases in frame from base 1. Trimming costs V 6 bases and J 1 base, and their ends lie 15 bases apart. The germline V gene yields MDHEN for CDR1 and SYDVKM for CDR2.